This T cell receptor beta chain was sequenced in a study of T cell repertoires in cytomegalovirus infection. This clonotype was detected ten times or more. The target antigen is unknown. TCRdb analysed the reads with MiXCR anew, one entry per CDR3 protein. In the table there are about 830,000 distinct CDR3 sequences, about 31% of which are singletons. V was pared by 2 bases and J by 1 base, with 6 bases between. CDR3 size: 13 residues. Germline V gives CDR1 MNHEY, CDR2 SVGEGT. Study observations and caveats: CMV carriers having the relevant HLA were flagged by cumulative public TCR beta family frequency.

The TCR originated in a human donor in good health (CMV status not recorded). Some clones in this sample may be carry-over from other donors' samples. The rearrangement joins TRBV6-2 or TRBV6-3 to TRBJ2-7; tentatively, D is TRBD2 (6 bases). This specimen was cultured CD8+ T cells from PBMCs, taken from culture after CMV antigen stimulation. The CDR3 DNA follows: TGTGCCAGCAGTTACGGGGGGTCCTACGAGCAGTACGTC. It encodes CASSYGGSYEQYV.